This T cell receptor (beta chain) was profiled in a study of T cell responses to AZD1222 COVID-19 vaccine. General study findings and limits: Seropositive status at baseline applied to only 5 or 6 AZD1222 recipients. Clonal diversity was possibly underestimated, and the donors were mostly white British, with more females. Spike-specific TCR breadth and depth grew following two AZD1222 doses.

Profiled with immunoSEQ multiplex PCR; TCRdb holds only in-frame clones, not every one. The sample holds 90,000 to 130,000 clones, 85% to 90% seen once. Details on this clone: Antigen unknown.

The V end lost 5 bases, the J end lost 3 bases, and 11 bases lay between the germline ends. Germline-derived CDR1 and CDR2 are SEHNR and FQNEAQ (reference sequence). The length of the CDR3 is 14 residues. This receptor was obtained from an adult in good health. The sample in question was peripheral blood, obtained on day 0 of AZD1222 vaccination. V and J are TRBV7-9 and TRBJ1-3; D may be TRBD1 (5 bases). CDR3 coding DNA: TGTGCCAGCAGCCCGCGGGACTTTGGAAACACCATATATTTT. Amino acids: CASSPRDFGNTIYF.